This T cell receptor beta chain comes out of a study of resident and recirculating memory T cells in vitiligo. Overall study context: Samples were epidermis from two lesional and two nonlesional sites, plus PBMCs. No cells were sorted; samples were homogenized just before genomic DNA extraction. General study results and limits: Vitiligo lesions lacked a unique dominant clone, and clonality varied.

This CDR3 has 17 residues. Unmatched junction bases numbered 15, after V lost 4 bases and J lost 5 bases. Germline-derived CDR1 and CDR2 are SGHRS and YFSETQ. Comment on this clone: Antigen unknown.

Profiling relied on immunoSEQ multiplex PCR, and the TCRdb table lists in-frame clones only, not all of them. The data contain fewer than 85,000 clones, roughly 94% of them singletons. J is TRBJ2-7 and V is TRBV5-1; 10 nucleotides match TRBD1. The receptor comes from a male donor with vitiligo. Material for sequencing was blood. The CDR3 sequence: CASSPRGTGQGVHEQYF. CDR3 coding DNA: TGCGCCAGCAGCCCGCGTGGGACCGGACAGGGGGTTCACGAGCAGTACTTC.